This T cell receptor (beta chain) was sequenced during a study of regulatory T cells in long-lasting Graves disease. Study-level points and caveats: Favored usage of TRBV28, TRBJ1-2 and TRBJ2-5 was recorded in persistent disease.

This clonotype was recorded many times. Its antigen is undetermined. The time point denotes: newly diagnosed GD, antithyroid drugs for less than 3 months. There was RNA extracted from PBMCs, and the TCR library was made from it. The CDR3 has 14 residues. V lost 3 bases to trimming and J lost 7 bases, with 12 bases between them. Germline lookup yields CDR1 KGHSH and CDR2 LQKENI. Assembly of TCR beta libraries relied on iRepertoire HTBI primers together with Arm-PCR of CDR3 regions. In TCRdb, the multiplex PCR reads were re-called with MiXCR into one record per CDR3 protein. The table includes some 560,000 distinct CDR3 sequences, around 16% detected once. These same data were also listed under a study on T cells in Graves' hyperthyroidism and ophthalmopathy. In that study: Blood also showed most of the thyroid clonotypes that were expanded above 0.001. The model identified upcoming ophthalmopathy a median approximately 6.4 months ahead of onset.

The sequencing used peripheral blood mononuclear cells (PBMCs), collected at new diagnosis, from a patient treated with antithyroid drugs. The clonotype comes from a woman aged 35-60 years with Graves disease. V usage is TRBV18 and J usage is TRBJ1-4, with D unclear. CDR3 region: CASSPGIGGEKLFF. The DNA of the CDR3 is TGTGCCAGCTCACCGGGGATCGGAGGTGAAAAACTGTTTTTT.